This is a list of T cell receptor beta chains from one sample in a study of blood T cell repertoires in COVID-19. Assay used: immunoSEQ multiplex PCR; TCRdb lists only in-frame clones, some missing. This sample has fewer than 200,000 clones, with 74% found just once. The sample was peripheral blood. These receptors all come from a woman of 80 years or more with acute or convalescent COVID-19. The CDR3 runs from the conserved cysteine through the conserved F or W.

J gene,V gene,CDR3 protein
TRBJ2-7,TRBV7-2,CASSPRQGAYEQYF
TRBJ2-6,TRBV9,CASSVVAAGSVLTF
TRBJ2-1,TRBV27,CASREHTSFEQFF
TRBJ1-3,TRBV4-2,CASSQETGGSGNTIYF
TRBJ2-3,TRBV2,CASSGLGRGPDTQYF
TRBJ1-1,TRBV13,CASSSAPSTGSTEAFF
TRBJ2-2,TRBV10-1,CAGSHLLRNTGELFF
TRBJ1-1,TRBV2,CASSEAGSTEAFF
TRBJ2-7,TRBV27,CASSLKGISYEQYF
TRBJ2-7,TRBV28,CASSLYPGTGNEQYF
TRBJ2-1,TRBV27,CASSAVAAGGREQFF
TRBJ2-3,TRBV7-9,CASSSQDTQYF
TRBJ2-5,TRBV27,CASSSPRGETQYF
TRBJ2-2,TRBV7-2,CASSLSTSGNAGELFF
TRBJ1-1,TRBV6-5,CASSQQTNTEAFF
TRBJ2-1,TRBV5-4,CASSFRLAGEDEQFF
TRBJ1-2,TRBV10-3,CAISDLGQGYYGYTF
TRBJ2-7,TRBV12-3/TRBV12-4,CASRLDSYEQYF
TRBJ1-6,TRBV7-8,CASSAFGGPGPLHF
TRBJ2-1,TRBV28,CASSSPGLADGSYNEQFF
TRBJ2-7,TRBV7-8,CASSLRRPEGFYEQYF
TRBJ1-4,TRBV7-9,CASSTALSTNEKLFF
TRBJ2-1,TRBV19,CASSISGRAVNEQFF
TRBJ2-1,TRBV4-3,CASSQDLGQGISGGYNEQFF
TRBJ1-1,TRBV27,CASSPMDTEAFF